The T cell receptor beta chain under discussion was sequenced for a study of Ad26.COV2.S vaccination and SARS-CoV-2 variants. Study-level information: The authors gave Ad26.COV2.S intramuscularly, either once or twice 56 days apart.

The sample's treatment: some 19 received Ad26.COV2.S at low or high dose, single or two shots; a few received placebo; per-sample allocation not given. The study sampled participants on day 63 after the first vaccine or placebo injection. Germline V gene sequence: CDR1 MDHEN, CDR2 SYDVKM. There are 15 residues in the CDR3. V shed 6 bases, J shed 5 bases, and the junction held 7 bases outside the gene matches. Profiling relied on immunoSEQ multiplex PCR, and the TCRdb table lists in-frame clones only, not all of them. The table has approximately 450,000 clones, over 75% seen once. This TCR came from a person between 18 and 59 years old who received the Ad26.COV2.S COVID-19 vaccine or a placebo. Source: peripheral blood, taken in a trial of Ad26.COV2.S vaccine versus placebo. V and J are TRBV28 and TRBJ2-1; 10 bases agree with TRBD2. The CDR3 sequence is CASRSMGLANNEQFF. The CDR3 nucleotides read TGTGCCAGCAGATCCATGGGACTAGCGAACAATGAGCAGTTCTTC.